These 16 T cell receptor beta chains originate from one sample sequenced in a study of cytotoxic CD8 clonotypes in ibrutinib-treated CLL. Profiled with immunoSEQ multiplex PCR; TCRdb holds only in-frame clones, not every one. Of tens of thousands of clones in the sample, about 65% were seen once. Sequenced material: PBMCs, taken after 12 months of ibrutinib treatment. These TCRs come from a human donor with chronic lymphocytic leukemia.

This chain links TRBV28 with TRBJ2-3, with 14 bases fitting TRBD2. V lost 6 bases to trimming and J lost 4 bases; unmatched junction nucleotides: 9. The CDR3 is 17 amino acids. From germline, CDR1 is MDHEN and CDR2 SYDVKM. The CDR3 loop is CASRASGLAGVADTQYF. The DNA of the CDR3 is TGTGCCAGCAGAGCATCGGGACTAGCGGGAGTCGCAGATACGCAGTATTTT. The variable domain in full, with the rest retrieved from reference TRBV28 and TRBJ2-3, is DVKVTQSSRYLVKRTGEKVFLECVQDMDHENMFWYRQDPGLGLRLIYFSYDVKMKEKGDIPEGYSVSREKKERFSLILESASTNQTSMYLCASRASGLAGVADTQYFGPGTRLTVL.

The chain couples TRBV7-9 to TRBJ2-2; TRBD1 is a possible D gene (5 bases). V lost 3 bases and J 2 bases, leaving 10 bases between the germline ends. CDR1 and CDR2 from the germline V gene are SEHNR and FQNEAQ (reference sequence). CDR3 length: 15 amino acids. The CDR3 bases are TGTGCCAGCAGCTTCAGACAGTCCAACACCGGGGAGCTGTTTTTT. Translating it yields CASSFRQSNTGELFF. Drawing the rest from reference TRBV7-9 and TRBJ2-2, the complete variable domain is DTGVSQNPRHKITKRGQNVTFRCDPISEHNRLYWYRQTLGQGPEFLTYFQNEAQLEKSRLLSDRFSAERPKGSFSTLEIQRTEQGDSAMYLCASSFRQSNTGELFFGEGSRLTVL.

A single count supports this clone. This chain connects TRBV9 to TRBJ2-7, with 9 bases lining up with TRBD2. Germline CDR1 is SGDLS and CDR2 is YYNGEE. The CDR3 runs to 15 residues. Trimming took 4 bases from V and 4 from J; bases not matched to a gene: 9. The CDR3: CASSPRIAGVYEQYF. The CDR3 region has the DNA TGTGCCAGCAGCCCTAGGATAGCGGGAGTGTACGAGCAGTACTTC.

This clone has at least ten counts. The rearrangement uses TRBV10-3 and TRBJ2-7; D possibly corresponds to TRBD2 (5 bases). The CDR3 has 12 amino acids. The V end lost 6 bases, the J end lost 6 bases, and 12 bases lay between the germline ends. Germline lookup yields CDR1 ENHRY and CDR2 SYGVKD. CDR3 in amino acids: CAIRAPSLEQYF. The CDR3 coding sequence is TGTGCCATCAGGGCCCCTAGCCTCGAGCAGTACTTC.

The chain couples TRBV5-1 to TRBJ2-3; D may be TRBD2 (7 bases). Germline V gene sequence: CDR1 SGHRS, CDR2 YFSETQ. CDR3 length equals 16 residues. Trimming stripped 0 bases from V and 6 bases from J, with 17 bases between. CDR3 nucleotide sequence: TGCGCCAGCAGCTTGGCCGGGGGGCAGGGCGGGGATACGCAGTATTTT. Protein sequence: CASSLAGGQGGDTQYF.

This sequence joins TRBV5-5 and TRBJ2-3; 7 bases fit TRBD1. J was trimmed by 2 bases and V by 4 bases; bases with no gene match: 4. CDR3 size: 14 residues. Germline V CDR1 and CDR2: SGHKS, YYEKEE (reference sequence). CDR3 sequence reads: CASSLDRPTDTQYF. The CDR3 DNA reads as TGTGCCAGCAGCCTGGACAGGCCCACAGATACGCAGTATTTT. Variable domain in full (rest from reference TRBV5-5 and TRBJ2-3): DAGVTQSPTHLIKTRGQQVTLRCSPISGHKSVSWYQQVLGQGPQFIFQYYEKEERGRGNFPDRFSARQFPNYSSELNVNALLLGDSALYLCASSLDRPTDTQYFGPGTRLTVL.

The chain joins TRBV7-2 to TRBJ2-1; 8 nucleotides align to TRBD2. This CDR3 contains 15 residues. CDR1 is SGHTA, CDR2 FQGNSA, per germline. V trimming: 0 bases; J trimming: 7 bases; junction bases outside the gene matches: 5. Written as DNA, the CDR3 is TGTGCCAGCAGCTTAGCACAGCGGGAGTATAATGAGCAGTTCTTC. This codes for CASSLAQREYNEQFF.

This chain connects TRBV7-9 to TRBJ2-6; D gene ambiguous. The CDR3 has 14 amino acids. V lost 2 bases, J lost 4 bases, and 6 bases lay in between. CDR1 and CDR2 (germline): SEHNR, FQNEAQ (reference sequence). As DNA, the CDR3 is TGTGCCAGCAGCTTAAGGGCAGGGGCCAACGTCCTGACTTTC. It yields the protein CASSLRAGANVLTF.

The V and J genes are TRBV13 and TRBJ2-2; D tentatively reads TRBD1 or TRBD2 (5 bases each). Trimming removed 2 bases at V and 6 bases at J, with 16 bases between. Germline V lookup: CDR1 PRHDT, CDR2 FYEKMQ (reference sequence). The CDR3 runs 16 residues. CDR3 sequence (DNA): TGTGCCAGCAGCTTACGTCAGGGAGTATACGCCGGGGAGCTGTTTTTT. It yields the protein CASSLRQGVYAGELFF. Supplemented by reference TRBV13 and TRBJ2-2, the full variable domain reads AAGVIQSPRHLIKEKRETATLKCYPIPRHDTVYWYQQGPGQDPQFLISFYEKMQSDKGSIPDRFSAQQFSDYHSELNMSSLELGDSALYFCASSLRQGVYAGELFFGEGSRLTVL.

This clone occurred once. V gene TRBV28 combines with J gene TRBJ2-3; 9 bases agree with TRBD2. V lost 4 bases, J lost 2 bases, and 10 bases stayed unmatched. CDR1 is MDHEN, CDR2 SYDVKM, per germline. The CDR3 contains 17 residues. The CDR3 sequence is CASSSVSGSRDTDTQYF. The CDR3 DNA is TGTGCCAGCAGTTCCGTTAGCGGGAGTCGGGACACAGATACGCAGTATTTT. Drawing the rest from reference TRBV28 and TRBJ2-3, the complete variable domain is DVKVTQSSRYLVKRTGEKVFLECVQDMDHENMFWYRQDPGLGLRLIYFSYDVKMKEKGDIPEGYSVSREKKERFSLILESASTNQTSMYLCASSSVSGSRDTDTQYFGPGTRLTVL.

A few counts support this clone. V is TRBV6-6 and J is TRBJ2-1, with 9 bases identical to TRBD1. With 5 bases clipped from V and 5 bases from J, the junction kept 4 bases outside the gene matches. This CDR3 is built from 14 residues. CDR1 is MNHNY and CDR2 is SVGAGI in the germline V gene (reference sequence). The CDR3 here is CASSRGQGNNEQFF. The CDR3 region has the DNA TGTGCCAGCAGTCGGGGACAGGGCAACAATGAGCAGTTCTTC.

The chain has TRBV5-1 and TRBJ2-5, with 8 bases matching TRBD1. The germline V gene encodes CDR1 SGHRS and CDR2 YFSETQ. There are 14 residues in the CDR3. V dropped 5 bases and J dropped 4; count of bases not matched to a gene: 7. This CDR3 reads CASSPRGQGETQYF. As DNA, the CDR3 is TGCGCCAGCAGTCCCCGAGGACAGGGAGAGACCCAGTACTTC.

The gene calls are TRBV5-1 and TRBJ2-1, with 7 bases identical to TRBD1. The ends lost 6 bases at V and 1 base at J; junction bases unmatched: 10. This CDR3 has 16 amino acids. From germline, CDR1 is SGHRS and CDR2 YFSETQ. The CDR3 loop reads CASTRGTAVSYNEQFF. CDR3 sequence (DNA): TGCGCCAGCACCAGAGGGACAGCCGTATCCTACAATGAGCAGTTCTTC.

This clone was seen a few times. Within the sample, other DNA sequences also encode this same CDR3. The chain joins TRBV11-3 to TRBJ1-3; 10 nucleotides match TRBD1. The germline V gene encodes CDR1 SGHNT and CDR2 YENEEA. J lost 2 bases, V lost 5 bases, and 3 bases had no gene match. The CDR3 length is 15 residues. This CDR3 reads CASSPGQGPGNTIYF. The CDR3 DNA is TGTGCCAGCAGCCCGGGACAGGGGCCTGGAAACACCATATATTTT.

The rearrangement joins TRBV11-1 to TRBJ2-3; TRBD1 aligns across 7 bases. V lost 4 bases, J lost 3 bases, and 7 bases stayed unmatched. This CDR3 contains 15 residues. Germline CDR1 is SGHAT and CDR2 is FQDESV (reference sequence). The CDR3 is CASSSYTGATDTQYF. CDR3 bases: TGTGCCAGCAGCTCATACACAGGGGCGACAGATACGCAGTATTTT.

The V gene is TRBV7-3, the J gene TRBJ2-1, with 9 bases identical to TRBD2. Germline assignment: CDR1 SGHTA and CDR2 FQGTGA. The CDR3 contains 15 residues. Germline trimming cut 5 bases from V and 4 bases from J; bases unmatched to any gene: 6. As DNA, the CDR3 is TGTGCCAGCAGCATGACCCTAGCGGGATACAATGAGCAGTTCTTC. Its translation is CASSMTLAGYNEQFF. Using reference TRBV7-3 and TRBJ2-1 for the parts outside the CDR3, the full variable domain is GAGVSQTPSNKVTEKGKYVELRCDPISGHTALYWYRQSLGQGPEFLIYFQGTGAADDSGLPNDRFFAVRPEGSVSTLKIQRTERGDSAVYLCASSMTLAGYNEQFFGPGTRLTVL.